This TCR beta chain derives from a study of esophageal squamous cell carcinoma under preoperative chemotherapy. At the level of the study: Both tumor-infiltrating lymphocytes and peripheral blood T cells had their TCR repertoires profiled. Overall study results and limits: Peripheral T cells migrating into the tumor appeared to partly supply post-treatment tumor-infiltrating lymphocytes. Tumor-infiltrating lymphocytes showed no significant post-chemotherapy TCR diversity increase, unlike peripheral T cells.

This CDR3 is built from 15 residues. CDR1 is SGHTA and CDR2 is FQGNSA in the germline V gene. Using its own MiXCR run on the PCR reads, TCRdb lists one record per CDR3 protein. The data show approximately 12,000 distinct CDR3 sequences, around half seen once. Time point meaning: before preoperative PTX-NDP chemotherapy. Patients received paclitaxel-nedaplatin as preoperative chemotherapy before surgery. Of note for this clonotype: Antigen specificity is unknown.

The sequence was obtained from a human donor with esophageal squamous cell carcinoma. The donor label of this sample is uncertain. Sampling was carried out from a patient given preoperative chemotherapy. The rearrangement uses TRBV7-2 and TRBJ2-1; 7 bases fit TRBD2. The DNA end is a closer match to TRBJ2-7, so the J assignment may be wrong. Here the CDR3 DNA reads TGTGCCAGCAGCGCACTAGCGCTAAGCTCCTACGAGCAGTACTTC. Amino acid sequence: CASSALALSSYEQYF.